One sample yielded the 20 T cell receptor beta chains listed below, sequenced in a study of cytomegalovirus exposure and HLA in healthy donors. With 60 Vbeta and 13 Jbeta primers, the PCR was carried out. TCRdb's table, derived via immunoSEQ multiplex PCR, lists solely in-frame clones and lacks some. The repertoire holds under 200,000 clones, roughly 65% seen once, with around 4.3% in the top ten. Material: PBMCs. These TCRs come from a woman between 18 and 29 years old in good health and CMV-seropositive.

CDR3 DNA sequence: TGTGCCAGCAGCGGGACAGCGGGCGGCGGCTACACCTTC. Its protein is CASSGTAGGGYTF. This chain uses TRBV5-4 with TRBJ1-2, with 7 nucleotides matching TRBD1. V was pared by 4 bases and J by 8 bases, with 8 bases of the junction left unmatched. This CDR3 contains 13 residues. CDR1 and CDR2 from the germline V gene are SGHNT and YYREEE (reference sequence).

The V call is TRBV5-1, the J call TRBJ1-1; D gene uncertain. Trimming stripped 2 bases from V and 1 base from J, with 6 bases between. The CDR3 totals 13 residues. The germline V gene encodes CDR1 SGHRS and CDR2 YFSETQ. The CDR3 region has the DNA TGCGCCAGCAGCTTCGGGTCGAACACTGAAGCTTTCTTT. Translated: CASSFGSNTEAFF.

The J gene is TRBJ2-5, the V gene TRBV5-4; a possible D gene is TRBD2 (6 bases). Trimming pared 6 bases from V and 5 bases from J, leaving 14 bases between. Germline V gene lookup returns CDR1 SGHNT and CDR2 YYREEE (reference sequence). The CDR3 runs to 13 residues. The CDR3 DNA follows: TGTGCCAGCACGGAGGGGCCGTTGGAGACCCAGTACTTC. This sequence encodes CASTEGPLETQYF.

The genes are TRBV28 and TRBJ1-2; 7 bases are shared with TRBD1. Germline-derived CDR1 and CDR2 are MDHEN and SYDVKM. V lost 6 bases to trimming and J lost 2 bases; unmatched junction nucleotides: 6. This CDR3 has 14 residues. The CDR3 DNA sequence: TGTGCCAGCAGACGTGGGACAGCGAACTATGGCTACACCTTC. The encoded protein is CASRRGTANYGYTF.

There are a few counts of this clone. In DNA, the CDR3 is TGTGCCAGCTCACCACCCCTAGCTACAGATACGCAGTATTTT. Its translation is CASSPPLATDTQYF. The V call is TRBV18, the J call TRBJ2-3; a weak D match, TRBD2 (5 bases). Germline CDR1 is KGHSH and CDR2 is LQKENI. This CDR3 region has 14 residues. Trimming removed 0 bases from V and 3 bases from J, with 7 bases in between.

In this sample, this clone turned up a few times. The chain links TRBV18 to TRBJ1-1, with 10 bases lining up with TRBD1. Germline V gene data show CDR1 as KGHSH and CDR2 as LQKENI. V shed 2 bases, J shed 7 bases, and the junction held 4 bases outside the gene matches. The CDR3 is 14 residues long. Here the CDR3 DNA reads TGTGCCAGCTCACCAGGGACAGGGGCCATTGAAGCTTTCTTT. Protein: CASSPGTGAIEAFF.

This clone was observed a single time. The V call is TRBV7-9, the J call TRBJ2-6; D not resolved. V gave up 2 bases and J gave up 0 bases, with 14 bases separating them. The germline V gene has CDR1 SEHNR and CDR2 FQNEAQ (reference sequence). The CDR3 runs 18 residues. The chain's CDR3 is CASSLSWAPISGANVLTF. CDR3 sequence (DNA): TGTGCCAGCAGCTTAAGCTGGGCACCCATCTCTGGGGCCAACGTCCTGACTTTC.

The CDR3 bases are TGCGCCAGCAGCGGACAGACCTCCTACGAGCAGTACTTC. Its protein product is CASSGQTSYEQYF. This chain connects TRBV5-1 to TRBJ2-7, with a tentative D call TRBD1 (6 bases). Germline-derived CDR1 and CDR2 are SGHRS and YFSETQ. The CDR3 consists of 13 residues. V dropped 4 bases and J dropped 0 bases, with 8 bases sitting between them.

This clone has a handful of counts. The J gene is TRBJ2-7, the V gene TRBV27; TRBD2 is a possible D gene (6 bases). Germline CDR1 reads MNHEY; CDR2 reads SMNVEV (reference sequence). The CDR3 loop spans 12 amino acids. The V and J ends lost 10 bases and 1 base respectively, with 11 bases between them. The CDR3 DNA sequence: TGTGCCACCGGAGGGTATTCCTACGAGCAGTACTTC. This translates into CATGGYSYEQYF.

The chain links TRBV7-9 to TRBJ2-3; 14 bases match TRBD2. V gave up 2 bases and J gave up 8 bases; unmatched junction bases: 6. Per the germline V gene, CDR1 is SEHNR and CDR2 is FQNEAQ (reference sequence). This CDR3 is built from 16 residues. CDR3 nucleotides: TGTGCCAGCAGCTTAACCGGGACTAGCGGGGGACTTACGCAGTATTTT. This codes for CASSLTGTSGGLTQYF.

This chain links TRBV5-1 with TRBJ1-4; TRBD1 matches 8 bases. J lost 8 bases, V lost 0 bases, and 6 bases had no gene match. This CDR3 spans 15 amino acids. The V gene's germline CDR1 is SGHRS and CDR2 YFSETQ. The CDR3 sequence is CASSLVQGGREKLFF. CDR3 coding DNA: TGCGCCAGCAGCTTGGTACAGGGGGGTCGGGAAAAACTGTTTTTT.

The rearrangement joins TRBV28 to TRBJ2-7, with unresolved D. The germline V gene encodes CDR1 MDHEN and CDR2 SYDVKM. The V and J ends lost 6 bases and 0 bases respectively, with 12 bases between them. The CDR3 loop spans 14 amino acids. In nucleotides, the CDR3 is TGTGCCAGCAGGCGTGCCCCGAGCTCCTACGAGCAGTACTTC. This sequence encodes CASRRAPSSYEQYF.

The rearrangement links TRBV7-6 to TRBJ2-1; tentative D call: TRBD1 (6 bases). CDR3 size: 17 residues. The V end was cut by 1 base, the J end by 6 bases, with 19 bases between. Germline V CDR1 and CDR2: SGHVS, FNYEAQ. CDR3 DNA sequence: TGTGCCAGCAGCTTAGATACGTCGAGGGGGAGTTCCAATGAGCAGTTCTTC. Translated, it gives CASSLDTSRGSSNEQFF.

This clone was observed a handful of times. The gene calls are TRBV4-1 and TRBJ2-1; 12 bases match TRBD2. With 4 bases clipped from V and 2 bases from J, the junction kept 6 bases outside the gene matches. The germline V gene has CDR1 MGHRA and CDR2 YSYEKL. The CDR3 runs to 17 residues. This CDR3 is CASSLTSGSSAYNEQFF. Here the CDR3 DNA reads TGCGCCAGCAGCCTGACTAGCGGGAGTAGCGCCTACAATGAGCAGTTCTTC.

The rearrangement joins TRBV6-5 to TRBJ2-5; 9 positions agree with TRBD1. Unmatched junction bases numbered 1, after V lost 4 bases and J lost 4 bases. The CDR3 runs to 13 residues. From germline, CDR1 is MNHEY and CDR2 SVGAGI. CDR3 amino acids: CASSSDRGETQYF. The CDR3 nucleotides read TGTGCCAGCAGTTCGGACAGGGGAGAGACCCAGTACTTC.

This clone has only a few counts. The chain links TRBV18 to TRBJ2-1, with a tentative D call TRBD1 (5 bases). V dropped 6 bases and J dropped 6 bases, with 12 bases sitting between them. This CDR3 is built from 13 residues. Germline CDR1 and CDR2: KGHSH and LQKENI. CDR3 loop: CASSLDNRNEQFF. DNA for the CDR3: TGTGCCAGCTCCCTGGACAACCGCAATGAGCAGTTCTTC. Variable domain in full (rest from reference TRBV18 and TRBJ2-1): NAGVMQNPRHLVRRRGQEARLRCSPMKGHSHVYWYRQLPEEGLKFMVYLQKENIIDESGMPKERFSAEFPKEGPSILRIQQVVRGDSAAYFCASSLDNRNEQFFGPGTRLTVL.

The chain couples TRBV5-6 to TRBJ2-7; 10 bases agree with TRBD2. Germline V CDR1 and CDR2: SGHDT, YYEEEE. The CDR3 loop spans 16 amino acids. Germline trimming cut 3 bases from V and 3 bases from J; bases unmatched to any gene: 9. CDR3 bases: TGTGCCAGCAGCTCAATTAGCGGGGGGATCGTCTACGAGCAGTACTTC. It codes for CASSSISGGIVYEQYF.

This chain uses TRBV19 with TRBJ1-1; D is perhaps TRBD1 (6 bases). The CDR3 has 15 residues. Trimming cost V 8 bases and J 6 bases, with 22 bases left between them. From germline, CDR1 is LNHDA and CDR2 SQIVND (reference sequence). CDR3 in amino acids: CASRRDTRHGAEAFF. The CDR3 region has the DNA TGTGCCAGTCGACGGGACACGAGGCATGGCGCTGAAGCTTTCTTT.

The chain has TRBV25-1 and TRBJ1-2; D uncertain. Between the trimmed V and J ends, which lost 4 bases and 8 bases, there was a span of 11 bases. Germline V gene sequence: CDR1 MGHDK, CDR2 SYGVNS. The CDR3 covers 12 residues. The chain's CDR3 is CASSGISGGYTF. As DNA, the CDR3 is TGTGCCAGCAGTGGGATTTCGGGAGGCTACACCTTC.

The chain couples TRBV6-5 to TRBJ1-2; 11 bases match TRBD1. The junction had 6 bases not matched to a gene; V was cut back by 6 bases and J by 3 bases. Germline CDR1 is MNHEY and CDR2 is SVGAGI. The CDR3 length is 15 residues. CDR3 DNA: TGTGCCAGCAGACCGGGACAGGGGGGATACTATGGCTACACCTTC. This translates into CASRPGQGGYYGYTF.